This T cell receptor beta chain appears in the sequencing data of a study of cytomegalovirus exposure and HLA in healthy donors. Across the whole study: Within an early data release were about 85 million unique TCRs drawn from HLA-typed donors.

The CDR3 extends over 14 amino acids. Looked up from germline, CDR1 is LNHNV and CDR2 is YYDKDF (reference sequence). Deletions cut 5 bases from V and 0 bases from J, with 10 bases between. PCR primers comprised 60 Vbeta and 13 Jbeta primers. Per the authors' pipeline: Approximately 83 million unique TCR beta chains, roughly 11 million shared, were counted in a later analysis. The table came from immunoSEQ multiplex PCR; TCRdb's copy has only in-frame clones and leaves some out. D and trimming were read from the DNA, whereas the V and J calls and clone size are those reported in that table. The sample includes roughly 140,000 clones, over 75% of them seen just once. At sampling all donors were nominally healthy, likely with unrecorded immune exposures.

The chain recombines TRBV15 with TRBJ1-1; D not resolved. This clonotype originated in a male donor in good health and CMV-seronegative. The material sequenced was PBMCs. CDR3 coding DNA: TGTGCCACCAGCCCCGGCAGGCTGAACACTGAAGCTTTCTTT. It is translated as CATSPGRLNTEAFF.